This is a list of T cell receptor beta chains from one sample in a study of shared clonotypes between healthy human individuals. The protocol was immunoSEQ multiplex PCR, while the TCRdb copy is restricted to in-frame clones and leaves out a portion. Among roughly 530,000 clones listed, almost 97% were seen once. The sequencing input was naive CD4+ T cells sorted from blood. The receptors stem from a woman aged 25 to 39 in good health. The CDR3 runs from the conserved cysteine through the conserved F or W. A D gene is named only where the DNA matches it firmly. Rows give clone size only sometimes, using once, few, many, or a class for an expanded clone.

V	size	J	D	DNA	CDR3
TRBV14	.	TRBJ2-1	TRBD2	TGTGCCAGCAGCCACCCTAGCGGGAGGGCCGGTGAGCAGTTCTTC	CASSHPSGRAGEQFF
TRBV7-8	.	TRBJ1-5	.	TGTGCCAGCAGCTTAGTAGGAGGGAACCAGCCCCAGCATTTT	CASSLVGGNQPQHF
TRBV11-2	.	TRBJ2-7	.	TGTGCCAGCAGCTTATCTGGGGGGCCCGAGCAGTACTTC	CASSLSGGPEQYF
TRBV7-2	.	TRBJ2-7	TRBD2	TGTGCCAGCAGTCTGATTGGGGCGGGAGTTGGCGAGCAGTACTTC	CASSLIGAGVGEQYF
TRBV6-5	.	TRBJ2-7	.	TGTGCCAGCACTAACTCGCAGGGTGTCCACGAGCAGTACTTC	CASTNSQGVHEQYF
TRBV6-1	.	TRBJ2-2	.	TGTGCCAGCAGTGTACACCCGACGAACACCGGGGAGCTGTTTTTT	CASSVHPTNTGELFF
TRBV18	.	TRBJ1-2	TRBD1	TGTGCCAGCTCGGACAGGGAAGCGGGCGGCTACACCTTC	CASSDREAGGYTF
TRBV6-5	.	TRBJ2-2	TRBD1	TGTGCCAGCAGTTACCACAGGGGCGACACCGGGGAGCTGTTTTTT	CASSYHRGDTGELFF
TRBV5-4	.	TRBJ2-3	TRBD1	TGTGCCAGCAGCTTGGCGTGGGCAGGGGGCCTAACGAGCACAGATACGCAGTATTTT	CASSLAWAGGLTSTDTQYF
TRBV28	.	TRBJ2-6	.	TGTGCCAGCAGTTTCGATACAGCTGGGGCCAACGTCCTGACTTTC	CASSFDTAGANVLTF
TRBV2	.	TRBJ2-5	.	TGTGCCAGCAGACAGGCCCAAGAGACCCAGTACTTC	CASRQAQETQYF
TRBV30	few	TRBJ2-4	.	TGTGCCTGGAGCGACCTCCGGGACGGCCGATTCATTCAGTACTTC	CAWSDLRDGRFIQYF
TRBV6-1	.	TRBJ2-1	.	TGTGCCAGCAGTGAAGCCCTTGGACTCGGTAGGGAGCAGTTCTTC	CASSEALGLGREQFF
TRBV6-5	.	TRBJ1-2	.	TGTGCCAGCAGTTATGTACCCACCCTAGACTATGGCTACACCTTC	CASSYVPTLDYGYTF
TRBV5-4	.	TRBJ1-2	.	TGTGCCAGCAGCCCGGGGGTAGCTACTAACTATGGCTACACCTTC	CASSPGVATNYGYTF
TRBV5-1	.	TRBJ2-1	TRBD2	TGCGCCAGCAGCCTCTATAGCGGGAATGAGCAGTTCTTC	CASSLYSGNEQFF
TRBV11-2	.	TRBJ2-6	.	TGTGCCAGCCGTACGGGGTCTGGGGCCAACGTCCTGACTTTC	CASRTGSGANVLTF
TRBV18	.	TRBJ1-3	.	TGTGCCAGCTCACCACTGCGTTCGCAGGGCCTAAGAAACACCATATATTTT	CASSPLRSQGLRNTIYF
TRBV11-2	.	TRBJ2-1	.	TGTGCCAGCAGCCAAAACAGAGATGAGCAGTTCTTC	CASSQNRDEQFF
TRBV28	.	TRBJ2-1	TRBD2	TGTGCCAGCAGTTTGGCCCGCGGGCTAGCGGGGTACAATGAGCAGTTCTTC	CASSLARGLAGYNEQFF
TRBV18	.	TRBJ1-4	.	TGTGCCAGCTCACTTCCGGGGGGATCGGATGAAAAACTGTTTTTT	CASSLPGGSDEKLFF
TRBV28	once	TRBJ2-7	TRBD1	TGTGCCAGCAGCCCGGGACAGGGTTACGAGCAGTACTTC	CASSPGQGYEQYF
TRBV5-1	.	TRBJ2-3	.	TGCGCCAGCACCAACTCAGATACGCAGTATTTT	CASTNSDTQYF
TRBV19	.	TRBJ2-1	TRBD2	TGTGCCAGTAGTATTGGCGGGAGCTTCACTGAGCAGTTCTTC	CASSIGGSFTEQFF
TRBV5-1	.	TRBJ2-2	.	TGCGCCAGCAGCTTGGAATGGGCAAACACCGGGGAGCTGTTTTTT	CASSLEWANTGELFF
TRBV19	once	TRBJ1-5	TRBD1	TGTGCCAGTAGAAATCAAGAAGAGGACAGGAGGCATTTT	CASRNQEEDRRHF
TRBV10-3	once	TRBJ2-7	TRBD2	TGTGCCATCAGTGATTCAAGGACTAGGTACTACGAGCAGTACTTC	CAISDSRTRYYEQYF